A selection of T cell receptor beta chains follows, all from one sample in a study of blood T cell repertoires in COVID-19. Profiled with immunoSEQ multiplex PCR; TCRdb holds only in-frame clones, not every one. The repertoire holds tens of thousands of clones, 79% seen once, with 30% to 40% in the top ten. Sequences were obtained from peripheral blood. The receptors derive from a human donor in a cohort sampled during active COVID-19. Both conserved end residues are part of each CDR3. D genes are given only for firm matches. Part of the rows lack a size; the others show once, few, many or a class for expanded clones.

TRBV7-2,NA,TRBJ1-1,NA,CASSLRRGTNTEAFF,TGTGCCAGCAGCCTTCGAAGAGGAACGAACACTGAAGCTTTCTTT
TRBV7-2,NA,TRBJ1-5,NA,CASSGQINQPQHF,TGTGCCAGCAGCGGACAGATCAATCAGCCCCAGCATTTT
TRBV10-3,once,TRBJ2-3,TRBD2,CAVASSGATDTQYF,TGTGCCGTCGCCTCTAGCGGGGCTACAGATACGCAGTATTTT
TRBV7-2,NA,TRBJ2-1,NA,CASSLVGTYNEQFF,TGTGCCAGCAGCTTAGTGGGGACATACAATGAGCAGTTCTTC
TRBV27,NA,TRBJ1-3,NA,CASRTPGGNTIYF,TGTGCCAGCAGAACTCCGGGAGGAAACACCATATATTTT
TRBV10-3,NA,TRBJ2-1,TRBD1,CAITAGTVKDEQFF,TGTGCCATCACCGCCGGGACAGTGAAAGATGAGCAGTTCTTC
TRBV9,NA,TRBJ2-5,TRBD2,CASSAGLAGVETQYF,TGTGCCAGCAGCGCCGGACTAGCGGGAGTGGAGACCCAGTACTTC
TRBV2,NA,TRBJ1-1,TRBD1,CASSATGGRGPNTEAFF,TGTGCCAGCAGCGCGACAGGGGGCAGAGGACCGAACACTGAAGCTTTCTTT
TRBV7-2,NA,TRBJ2-3,NA,CASSQQRFTDTQYF,TGTGCCAGCAGCCAACAGAGATTCACAGATACGCAGTATTTT
TRBV4-2,NA,TRBJ1-4,NA,CASSQAPDRELFF,TGTGCCAGCAGCCAAGCGCCGGACAGAGAACTGTTTTTT
TRBV7-9,NA,TRBJ2-1,TRBD1,CASSLDRGSYNEQFF,TGTGCCAGCAGCTTGGACAGGGGCTCCTACAATGAGCAGTTCTTC
TRBV18,NA,TRBJ2-7,TRBD1,CASSEQGEYEQYF,TGTGCCAGCTCCGAACAGGGGGAGTACGAGCAGTACTTC
TRBV7-8,NA,TRBJ1-1,TRBD1,CASSLARDRVSAFF,TGTGCCAGCAGCTTAGCTAGGGACAGGGTGAGCGCTTTCTTT
TRBV28,NA,TRBJ2-1,NA,CASSLEQPNNEQFF,TGTGCCAGCAGTTTGGAACAGCCCAACAATGAGCAGTTCTTC
TRBV28,NA,TRBJ2-7,TRBD1,CASNKGTGTYEQYF,TGTGCCAGCAATAAAGGGACAGGGACCTACGAGCAGTACTTC
TRBV28,NA,TRBJ1-3,NA,CASSTPGSGNTIYF,TGTGCCAGCAGTACCCCGGGTTCTGGAAACACCATATATTTT
TRBV6-5,NA,TRBJ2-7,TRBD2,CASRTAPGRGYEQYF,TGTGCCAGCAGGACTGCGCCGGGGCGGGGGTACGAGCAGTACTTC
TRBV11-2,once,TRBJ2-5,NA,CASSLGWREETQYF,TGTGCCAGCAGCTTAGGTTGGCGGGAAGAGACCCAGTACTTC